This TCR beta chain was profiled in a study of T cell responses to AZD1222 COVID-19 vaccine. V lost 6 bases to trimming and J lost 1 base; unmatched junction nucleotides: 4. Germline V gene sequence: CDR1 SQVTM, CDR2 ANQGSEA. The CDR3 has 13 residues. Repertoires were generated with immunoSEQ multiplex PCR, while TCRdb's copy carries only in-frame clones and drops some. The repertoire holds 160,000 or so clones, with around nine tenths as singletons. Sequenced here: peripheral blood, sampled on day 0 of AZD1222 vaccination. The chain uses TRBV29-1 and TRBJ2-7; 9 bases line up with TRBD2. The source of this sequence is an adult in good health. The DNA for the CDR3 is TGCAGCGTCGCAAGCGGGAGGTCCTACGAGCAGTACTTC. The encoded protein is CSVASGRSYEQYF.